In this sample, the clone carrying this TCR beta chain turned up a few times. Antigen specificity is unknown. Per germline, CDR1 KGHDR and CDR2 SFDVKD. Deletions cut 5 bases from V and 2 bases from J, with 14 bases between. The CDR3 length is 16 residues. The data were obtained in a study of T-cell reconstitution after alpha-beta-depleted transplantation in children. The study, taken as a whole, reports: Alpha-beta T cells present about two months after transplant were reported to originate from several hundred expanded graft clones. Most T-cell counts and diversity one year after the transplant came from T cells that were newly produced.

Unique molecular identifiers were used in preparing the TCRbeta library. TCRdb processed the PCR reads anew with MiXCR; each CDR3 protein has one entry. This sample yields about 830,000 distinct CDR3 sequences, of which 16% are seen a single time; approximately 4.5% belongs to the top ten. The sequence came from a male patient aged 10 to 17 who had a stem cell transplant for acute lymphoblastic leukemia, so the T cells may come from the graft donor. The sample in question was PBMCs, mostly from graft donor cells, obtained 360 days after TCRalphabeta/CD19-depleted stem cell transplant. J is TRBJ2-2 and V is TRBV24-1; weak D call: TRBD2 (5 bases). In nucleotides, the CDR3 is TGTGCCACCAGTGCGAGACCGGGGAGAAACACCGGGGAGCTGTTTTTT. It is translated as CATSARPGRNTGELFF.